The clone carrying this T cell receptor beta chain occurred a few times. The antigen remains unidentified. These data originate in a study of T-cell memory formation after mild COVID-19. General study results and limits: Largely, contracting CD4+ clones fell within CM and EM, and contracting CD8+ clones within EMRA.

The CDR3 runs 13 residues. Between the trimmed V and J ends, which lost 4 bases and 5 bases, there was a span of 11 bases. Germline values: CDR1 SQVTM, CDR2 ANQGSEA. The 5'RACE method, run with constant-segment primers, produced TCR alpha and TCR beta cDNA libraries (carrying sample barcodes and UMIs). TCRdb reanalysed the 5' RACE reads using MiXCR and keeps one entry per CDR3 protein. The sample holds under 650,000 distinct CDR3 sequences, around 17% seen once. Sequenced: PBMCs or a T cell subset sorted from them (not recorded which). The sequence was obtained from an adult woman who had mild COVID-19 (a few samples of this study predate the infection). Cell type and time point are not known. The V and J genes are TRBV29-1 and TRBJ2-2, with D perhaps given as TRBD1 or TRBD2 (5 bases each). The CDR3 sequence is CSVVTGLTGELFF. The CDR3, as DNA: TGCAGCGTTGTTACAGGACTTACCGGGGAGCTGTTTTTT.